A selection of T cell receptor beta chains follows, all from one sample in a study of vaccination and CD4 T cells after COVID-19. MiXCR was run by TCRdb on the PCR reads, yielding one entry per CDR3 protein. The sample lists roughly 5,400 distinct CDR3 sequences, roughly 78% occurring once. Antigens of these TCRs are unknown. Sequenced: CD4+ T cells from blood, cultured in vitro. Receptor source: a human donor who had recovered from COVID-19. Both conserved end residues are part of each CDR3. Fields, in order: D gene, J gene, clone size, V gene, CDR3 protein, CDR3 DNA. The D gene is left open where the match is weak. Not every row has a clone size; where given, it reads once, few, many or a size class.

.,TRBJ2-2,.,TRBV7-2,CASSLDGPNTGELFF,TGTGCCAGCAGCTTAGACGGTCCGAACACCGGGGAGCTGTTTTTT
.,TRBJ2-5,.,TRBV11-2,CASSLFVTGQGETQYF,TGTGCCAGCAGCTTGTTTGTAACAGGGCAGGGGGAGACCCAGTACTTC
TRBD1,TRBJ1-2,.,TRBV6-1,CATLAQDRGFRYGYTF,TGTGCCACACTAGCCCAGGACAGGGGATTTCGGTATGGCTACACCTTC
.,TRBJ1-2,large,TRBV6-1,CASSGRGSDGYTF,TGTGCCAGCAGTGGCAGGGGTTCGGATGGCTACACCTTC
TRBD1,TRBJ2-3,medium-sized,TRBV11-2,CASRRTGEADTQYF,TGTGCCAGCAGACGCACAGGGGAAGCAGATACGCAGTATTTT
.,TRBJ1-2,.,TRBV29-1,CSVEEAMLGPRGYGYTF,TGCAGCGTTGAAGAGGCGATGCTGGGCCCTAGAGGCTATGGCTACACCTTC
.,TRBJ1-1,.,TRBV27,CASSLSVGWVAFF,TGTGCCAGCAGTTTATCGGTCGGGTGGGTAGCTTTCTTT
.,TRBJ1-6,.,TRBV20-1,CSAPTYSSYNSPLHF,TGCAGTGCTCCGACTTATAGCTCCTATAATTCACCCCTCCACTTT
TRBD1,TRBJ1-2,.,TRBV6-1,CASSPRGTGGKANYGYTF,TGTGCCAGCAGTCCCCGAGGGACAGGGGGGAAAGCTAACTATGGCTACACCTTC
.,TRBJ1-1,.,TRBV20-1,CSAPRTENTEAFF,TGCAGTGCTCCCCGGACAGAGAACACTGAAGCTTTCTTT
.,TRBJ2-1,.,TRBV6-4,CASSAQTDSNEQFF,TGTGCCAGCAGTGCACAGACAGATTCGAATGAGCAGTTCTTC
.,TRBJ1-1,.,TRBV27,CASSLWSSNTEAFF,TGTGCCAGCAGTTTATGGTCCTCGAACACTGAAGCTTTCTTT
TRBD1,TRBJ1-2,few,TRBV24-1,CATSDSWTGRSGGYTF,TGTGCCACCAGTGACAGTTGGACAGGGCGATCGGGTGGCTACACCTTC
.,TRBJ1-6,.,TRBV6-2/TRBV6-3,CASSLNSPLHF,TGTGCCAGCAGTTTGAATTCACCCCTCCACTTT
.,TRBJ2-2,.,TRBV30,CAWRGVNTGELFF,TGTGCCTGGAGGGGAGTAAACACCGGGGAGCTGTTTTTT
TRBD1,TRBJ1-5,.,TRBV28,CASRTGSNQPQHF,TGTGCCAGTAGGACAGGGTCCAATCAGCCCCAGCATTTT
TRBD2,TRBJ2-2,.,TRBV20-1,CSARRIAGGDNTGELFF,TGCAGTGCTAGGAGAATAGCGGGGGGAGACAACACCGGGGAGCTGTTTTTT
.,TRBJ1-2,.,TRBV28,CASSLWGQGYGYTF,TGTGCCAGCAGTTTATGGGGGCAGGGCTATGGCTACACCTTC